The TCR beta chain described here comes from a study of shared clonotypes between healthy human individuals. For the study at large: The cohort had a couple of women and a few men, ages 18 to 49.

The donors were adults (healthy and HIV-negative) with no recent acute infections or vaccinations. The CDR3 has 14 residues. The V gene's germline CDR1 is MNHNS and CDR2 SASEGT. Deletions cut 4 bases from V and 0 bases from J, with 8 bases between. Generated by immunoSEQ multiplex PCR, the TCRdb table keeps only in-frame clones and is missing some. The sample has some 79,000 clones; around 57% are singletons. This clone was seen just once. This chain connects TRBV6-1 to TRBJ2-3, with D possibly TRBD1 on 6 matching bases. The sequenced material came from memory CD8+ T cells sorted from blood. Subset reported: CD45RO+ cells pooled with CCR7-negative TemRA cells. The receptor comes from a young man in good health. The CDR3 bases are TGTGCCAGCAGTGTACAGGGAAGCACAGATACGCAGTATTTT. Its protein is CASSVQGSTDTQYF.